Listed here are 25 T cell receptor beta chains from one sample, sequenced in a study of T cell responses to AZD1222 COVID-19 vaccine. Here immunoSEQ multiplex PCR was the method, and the copy in TCRdb shows in-frame clones only, minus some. The table shows around 77,000 clones, with around 86% occurring only once. The sequences come from peripheral blood, collected on day 0 of AZD1222 vaccination. Receptors were obtained from an adult in good health.

V gene TRBV5-4 combines with J gene TRBJ2-5; the D gene is possibly TRBD2 (6 bases). CDR3 length: 13 residues. From germline, CDR1 is SGHNT and CDR2 YYREEE (reference sequence). Trimming left V 0 bases short and J 5 bases short, with 8 bases between. Here the CDR3 reads CASSLGGAETQYF. For the CDR3, the DNA is TGTGCCAGCAGCTTGGGCGGGGCGGAGACCCAGTACTTC.

The chain joins TRBV29-1 to TRBJ2-5; D gene unclear. The ends were cut back, 4 bases at V and 3 bases at J, with 3 bases in the middle. The germline V gene encodes CDR1 SQVTM and CDR2 ANQGSEA. The CDR3 loop spans 10 amino acids. The CDR3 sequence: CSVVEETQYF. In DNA, the CDR3 is TGCAGCGTTGTCGAAGAGACCCAGTACTTC.

This clone was detected only a few times. The V call is TRBV5-8, the J call TRBJ1-2; no reliable D call. Germline values: CDR1 SGHTS, CDR2 YDEGEE. V lost 0 bases to trimming and J lost 3 bases, with 9 bases between them. The CDR3 totals 14 residues. The CDR3 sequence is CASSLGVPYYGYTF. CDR3 coding DNA: TGTGCCAGCAGCTTGGGGGTGCCCTACTATGGCTACACCTTC.

The chain recombines TRBV7-9 with TRBJ1-1; D gene ambiguous. This CDR3 is 12 amino acids long. Germline lookup yields CDR1 SEHNR and CDR2 FQNEAQ (reference sequence). V gave up 5 bases and J gave up 0 bases, with 4 bases separating them. CDR3 sequence (DNA): TGTGCCAGCAGCCATTTGAACACTGAAGCTTTCTTT. Its translation is CASSHLNTEAFF. Full variable domain (outside the CDR3, taken from reference TRBV7-9 and TRBJ1-1): DTGVSQNPRHKITKRGQNVTFRCDPISEHNRLYWYRQTLGQGPEFLTYFQNEAQLEKSRLLSDRFSAERPKGSFSTLEIQRTEQGDSAMYLCASSHLNTEAFFGQGTRLTVV.

For the CDR3, the DNA is TGTGCCAGCAGCTACCCGCCGGTGGAAGCTAACTATGGCTACACCTTC. This translates into CASSYPPVEANYGYTF. The rearrangement uses TRBV28 and TRBJ1-2; unclear D gene. The CDR3 runs 16 residues. Germline CDR1 reads MDHEN; CDR2 reads SYDVKM. V was pared by 6 bases and J by 0 bases, with 17 bases between.

The V and J genes are TRBV19 and TRBJ2-7, with 10 bases aligning to TRBD2. This CDR3 is 13 amino acids long. Germline assignment: CDR1 LNHDA and CDR2 SQIVND (reference sequence). V was pared by 7 bases and J by 6 bases, with 6 bases of the junction left unmatched. The CDR3 nucleotides read TGTGCCAGTAATCGGGCTAGCGGGAGCGAGCAGTACTTC. Amino acid sequence: CASNRASGSEQYF.

The J gene is TRBJ2-3, the V gene TRBV27; no clear D. CDR1 and CDR2 (germline): MNHEY, SMNVEV (reference sequence). The CDR3 runs 15 residues. Between the trimmed V and J ends, which lost 0 bases and 0 bases, there was a span of 7 bases. The CDR3 DNA sequence: TGTGCCAGCAGTTTATCCAGGCCTAGCACAGATACGCAGTATTTT. Its translation is CASSLSRPSTDTQYF.

The V and J genes are TRBV28 and TRBJ1-3; tentative D call: TRBD1 (5 bases). Trimming took off 9 bases at V and 0 bases at J, with 18 bases between the two ends. The CDR3 covers 16 residues. Germline CDR1 reads MDHEN; CDR2 reads SYDVKM. The CDR3 spells CASYGPKGRSGNTIYF. The CDR3 bases are TGTGCCAGTTACGGACCGAAGGGACGCTCTGGAAACACCATATATTTT.

This clone appeared once. V gene TRBV7-8 combines with J gene TRBJ1-4; D may be TRBD1 (6 bases). The CDR3 runs 16 residues. V gave up 5 bases and J gave up 13 bases, with 26 bases separating them. CDR1 is SGHVS and CDR2 is FQNEAQ in the germline V gene. For the CDR3, the DNA is TGTGCCAGCAGCCCAAGCGGGGGGGCCAGGTCCGAAGGACTGTTTTTT. Protein product: CASSPSGGARSEGLFF. Full variable domain (outside the CDR3, taken from reference TRBV7-8 and TRBJ1-4): GAGVSQSPRYKVAKRGQDVALRCDPISGHVSLFWYQQALGQGPEFLTYFQNEAQLDKSGLPSDRFFAERPEGSVSTLKIQRTQQEDSAVYLCASSPSGGARSEGLFFGSGTQLSVL.

The chain is built from TRBV7-8 and TRBJ2-1; 10 nucleotides line up with TRBD2. Per germline, CDR1 SGHVS and CDR2 FQNEAQ. V lost 5 bases and J lost 1; bases outside the gene matches: 8. The CDR3 is made up of 17 amino acids. CDR3 in DNA: TGTGCCAGCAGCCGGCGGGGTAGCGGGAGGTCCTACAATGAGCAGTTCTTC. It yields the protein CASSRRGSGRSYNEQFF.

The rearrangement joins TRBV19 to TRBJ1-2, with 9 bases matching TRBD1. The germline gives CDR1 LNHDA, CDR2 SQIVND (reference sequence). The CDR3 extends over 16 amino acids. V was pared by 7 bases and J by 4 bases, with 13 bases of the junction left unmatched. CDR3 sequence: CASTQPRDRDGYGYTF. CDR3 DNA sequence: TGTGCCAGTACTCAACCGCGGGACAGGGACGGCTATGGCTACACCTTC. Full variable domain (remainder filled in from reference TRBV19 and TRBJ1-2): DGGITQSPKYLFRKEGQNVTLSCEQNLNHDAMYWYRQDPGQGLRLIYYSQIVNDFQKGDIAEGYSVSREKKESFPLTVTSAQKNPTAFYLCASTQPRDRDGYGYTFGSGTRLTVV.

The chain links TRBV6-5 to TRBJ1-4; D might be TRBD1 (6 bases). CDR1 and CDR2 from the germline V gene are MNHEY and SVGAGI. Trimming shortened V by 9 bases and J by 8 bases, and 19 bases separated the two germline ends. This CDR3 spans 14 amino acids. Here the CDR3 reads CARGGQGNLEKLFF. The DNA for the CDR3 is TGTGCCAGGGGGGGGCAGGGGAATTTGGAAAAACTGTTTTTT.

CDR3 region: CASSDRSADTQYF. The CDR3 DNA sequence: TGTGCCAGCAGCGACAGGAGCGCAGATACGCAGTATTTT. The chain uses TRBV13 and TRBJ2-3; D is perhaps TRBD1 (6 bases). V was pared by 5 bases and J by 4 bases, with 10 bases between. CDR1 PRHDT and CDR2 FYEKMQ come from the germline V gene (reference sequence). The CDR3 loop spans 13 amino acids.

The genes are TRBV5-4 and TRBJ1-1, with D unclear. CDR1 SGHNT and CDR2 YYREEE come from the germline V gene (reference sequence). The V gene lost 1 base and the J gene lost 3 bases, with 10 bases spanning the gap. This CDR3 contains 14 residues. In DNA form, the CDR3 reads TGTGCCAGCAGCTTGAGGGCAGTCTACACTGAAGCTTTCTTT. Translation gives CASSLRAVYTEAFF.

This chain uses TRBV27 with TRBJ1-2, with D maybe TRBD1 (5 bases). The CDR3 runs to 13 residues. V shed 5 bases and J shed 4 bases, with 11 bases lying between them. Germline V gene sequence: CDR1 MNHEY, CDR2 SMNVEV (reference sequence). CDR3 DNA sequence: TGTGCCAGCAGTCCAGATGGGGCCTATGGCTACACCTTC. Amino acid sequence: CASSPDGAYGYTF.

This clone has just one count. This chain connects TRBV5-1 to TRBJ2-7, with a tentative D call TRBD1 (5 bases). The germline gives CDR1 SGHRS, CDR2 YFSETQ. The ends were cut back, 0 bases at V and 2 bases at J, with 9 bases in the middle. The CDR3 contains 14 residues. The CDR3 sequence: CASSLVQATYEQYF. The CDR3 region has the DNA TGCGCCAGCAGCTTGGTACAGGCGACCTACGAGCAGTACTTC.

V gene TRBV27 combines with J gene TRBJ2-3; no firm D call. Trimming took off 6 bases at V and 3 bases at J, with 13 bases between the two ends. The CDR3 covers 14 residues. In germline, CDR1 is MNHEY, CDR2 SMNVEV (reference sequence). The CDR3: CASSPTWKTDTQYF. The CDR3 region has the DNA TGTGCCAGCAGCCCAACATGGAAGACAGATACGCAGTATTTT.

This clone was detected only a few times. The chain combines TRBV7-8 with TRBJ1-4; D is unresolved. CDR3 length: 13 amino acids. Per the germline V gene, CDR1 is SGHVS and CDR2 is FQNEAQ. V lost 1 base to trimming and J lost 6 bases, with 6 bases between them. CDR3 protein: CASSLGPDEKLFF. CDR3 DNA: TGTGCCAGCAGCTTAGGACCAGATGAAAAACTGTTTTTT. The entire variable domain, with the rest obtained from reference TRBV7-8 and TRBJ1-4, is as follows: GAGVSQSPRYKVAKRGQDVALRCDPISGHVSLFWYQQALGQGPEFLTYFQNEAQLDKSGLPSDRFFAERPEGSVSTLKIQRTQQEDSAVYLCASSLGPDEKLFFGSGTQLSVL.

This clone was picked up one time. V gene TRBV2 combines with J gene TRBJ1-6; tentative D call: TRBD1 (5 bases). There are 14 residues in the CDR3. Trimming took off 5 bases at V and 9 bases at J, with 14 bases between the two ends. CDR1 and CDR2 (germline): SNHLY, FYNNEI. CDR3 in DNA: TGTGCCAGCAGTTCAGGGATTGAGGGTTCACCCCTCCACTTT. Translated, it gives CASSSGIEGSPLHF.

This chain links TRBV12-5 with TRBJ2-1; 8 bases are shared with TRBD2. This CDR3 has 12 amino acids. Germline V lookup: CDR1 LGHNT, CDR2 FRNRAP. V was pared by 6 bases and J by 12 bases, with 7 bases of the junction left unmatched. The CDR3 sequence is CASGRGGLVQFF. The DNA for the CDR3 is TGTGCTAGTGGCCGGGGGGGGCTTGTGCAGTTCTTC.

Within the sample, this clone is large (0.1 to 1%). This chain uses TRBV7-3 with TRBJ2-1; no definite D call. CDR1 SGHTA and CDR2 FQGTGA come from the germline V gene. Trimming removed 1 base from V and 4 bases from J, with 11 bases in between. This CDR3 is 15 amino acids long. CDR3 bases: TGTGCCAGCAGCTTAAGTCATGCTCGGTACAATGAGCAGTTCTTC. It specifies CASSLSHARYNEQFF.

This clone was picked up a small number of times. The gene calls are TRBV10-2 and TRBJ1-1; tentative D call: TRBD1 (5 bases). Germline loops: CDR1 WSHSY, CDR2 SAAADI. V lost 8 bases to trimming and J lost 0 bases, with 13 bases between them. The CDR3 has 14 residues. CDR3 in DNA: TGCGCCAGCGGGGGGGTAGGGATGAACACTGAAGCTTTCTTT. Translating gives CASGGVGMNTEAFF.

This chain uses TRBV15 with TRBJ2-2, with 9 nucleotides matching TRBD2. Germline CDR1 LNHNV, CDR2 YYDKDF (reference sequence). This CDR3 comprises 15 residues. V was clipped by 9 bases and J by 4 bases; unmatched bases: 9. DNA for the CDR3: TGTGCCACTGTAGCGGGAGCAATGGTCACCGGGGAGCTGTTTTTT. Translation gives CATVAGAMVTGELFF.

The chain links TRBV27 to TRBJ2-1; TRBD1 aligns across 9 bases. This CDR3 spans 15 amino acids. The germline CDR1 and CDR2 sequences are MNHEY and SMNVEV (reference sequence). V lost 4 bases to trimming and J lost 7 bases; unmatched junction nucleotides: 8. CDR3 region: CASSYPGQGVNEQFF. The CDR3 nucleotides are TGTGCCAGCAGTTACCCGGGACAGGGTGTGAATGAGCAGTTCTTC.

J is TRBJ1-5 and V is TRBV3-1 (or the pseudogene TRBV3-2), with a possible D match to TRBD1 (6 bases). Germline V gene data show CDR1 as LGHDT and CDR2 as YNNKEL (reference sequence). The CDR3 is made up of 15 amino acids. V dropped 0 bases and J dropped 5 bases, with 11 bases sitting between them. The CDR3 sequence: CASSQEGRGYQPQHF. In DNA form, the CDR3 reads TGTGCCAGCAGCCAAGAGGGCAGGGGCTATCAGCCCCAGCATTTT.